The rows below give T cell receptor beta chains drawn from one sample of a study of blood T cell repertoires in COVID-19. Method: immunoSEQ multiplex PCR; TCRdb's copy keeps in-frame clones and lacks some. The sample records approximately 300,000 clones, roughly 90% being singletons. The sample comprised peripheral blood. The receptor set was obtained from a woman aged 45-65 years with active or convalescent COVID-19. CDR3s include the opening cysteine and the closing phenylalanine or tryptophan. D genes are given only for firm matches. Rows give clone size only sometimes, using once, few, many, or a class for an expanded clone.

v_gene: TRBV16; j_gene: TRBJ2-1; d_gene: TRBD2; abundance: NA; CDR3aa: CASSPSPGLAGNEQFF; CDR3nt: TGTGCCAGCAGCCCCTCCCCGGGACTAGCGGGAAATGAGCAGTTCTTC
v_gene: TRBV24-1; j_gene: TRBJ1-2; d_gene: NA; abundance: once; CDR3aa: CATSDWQGYYGYTF; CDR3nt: TGTGCCACCAGTGATTGGCAGGGCTACTATGGCTACACCTTC
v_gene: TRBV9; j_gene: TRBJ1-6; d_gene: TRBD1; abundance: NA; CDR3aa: CASSVGETGQGPHF; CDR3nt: TGTGCCAGCAGCGTAGGGGAAACGGGACAGGGTCCCCACTTT
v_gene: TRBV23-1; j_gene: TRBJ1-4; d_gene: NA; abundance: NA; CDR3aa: CASTRGNEKLFF; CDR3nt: TGCGCCAGCACTCGGGGGAATGAAAAACTGTTTTTT
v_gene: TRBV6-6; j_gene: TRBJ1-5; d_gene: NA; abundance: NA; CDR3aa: CASSSQSGQPQHF; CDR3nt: TGTGCCAGCAGCTCGCAGTCGGGGCAGCCCCAGCATTTT
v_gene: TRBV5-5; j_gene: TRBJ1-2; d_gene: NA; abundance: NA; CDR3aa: CASSPTGGAVGYTF; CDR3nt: TGTGCCAGCAGCCCGACGGGCGGGGCGGTGGGCTACACCTTC
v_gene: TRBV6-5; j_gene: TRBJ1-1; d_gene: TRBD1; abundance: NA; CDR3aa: CASSSTGTNTEAFF; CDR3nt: TGTGCCAGCAGTTCGACAGGGACGAACACTGAAGCTTTCTTT
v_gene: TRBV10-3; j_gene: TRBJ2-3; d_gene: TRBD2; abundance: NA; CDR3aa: CAISESLTSGHTQYF; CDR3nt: TGTGCCATCAGTGAGTCGCTGACTAGCGGGCATACGCAGTATTTT
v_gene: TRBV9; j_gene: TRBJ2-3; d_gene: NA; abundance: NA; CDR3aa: CASSVAGEHTQYF; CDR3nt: TGTGCCAGCAGCGTAGCGGGGGAACATACGCAGTATTTT
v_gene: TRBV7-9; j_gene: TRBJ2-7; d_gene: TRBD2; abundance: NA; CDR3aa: CASSPRGGISYEQYF; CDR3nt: TGTGCCAGCAGCCCCCGGGGGGGAATCTCCTACGAGCAGTACTTC
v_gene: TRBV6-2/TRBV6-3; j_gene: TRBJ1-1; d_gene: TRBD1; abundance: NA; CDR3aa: CASSFGTGYVTEAFF; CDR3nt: TGTGCCAGCAGTTTTGGGACAGGGTACGTAACTGAAGCTTTCTTT
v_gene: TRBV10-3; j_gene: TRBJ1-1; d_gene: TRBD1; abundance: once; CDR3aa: CAIGQGDTEAFF; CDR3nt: TGTGCCATCGGACAGGGGGACACTGAAGCTTTCTTT
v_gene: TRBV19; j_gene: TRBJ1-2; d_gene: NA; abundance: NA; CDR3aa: CASSIDPVRGWSGYTF; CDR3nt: TGTGCCAGTAGTATAGATCCCGTCAGGGGTTGGTCTGGCTACACCTTC
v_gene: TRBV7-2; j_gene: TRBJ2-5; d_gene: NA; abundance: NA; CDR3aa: CASSLAAGRETQYF; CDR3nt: TGTGCCAGCAGCTTAGCGGCGGGGCGGGAGACCCAGTACTTC
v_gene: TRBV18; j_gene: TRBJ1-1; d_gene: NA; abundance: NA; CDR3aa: CASQGGNTEAFF; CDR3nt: TGTGCCAGCCAAGGGGGGAACACTGAAGCTTTCTTT
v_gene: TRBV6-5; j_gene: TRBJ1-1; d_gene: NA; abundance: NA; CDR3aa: CATKQGRNTEAFF; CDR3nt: TGTGCCACCAAACAGGGAAGAAACACTGAAGCTTTCTTT
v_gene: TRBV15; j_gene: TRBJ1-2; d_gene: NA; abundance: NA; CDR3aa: CATSPPDSSNYGYTF; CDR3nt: TGTGCCACCAGCCCTCCAGACAGTTCTAACTATGGCTACACCTTC
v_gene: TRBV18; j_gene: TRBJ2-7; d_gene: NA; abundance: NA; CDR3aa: CASSPPLSYEQYF; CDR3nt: TGTGCCAGCTCACCACCTCTTTCCTACGAGCAGTACTTC
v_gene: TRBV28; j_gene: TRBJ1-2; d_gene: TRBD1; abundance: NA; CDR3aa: CASSLGQGYGYTF; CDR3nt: TGTGCCAGCAGTCTCGGACAGGGCTATGGCTACACCTTC
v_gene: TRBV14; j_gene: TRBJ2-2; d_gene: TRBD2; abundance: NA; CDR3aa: CASSPGLAGGHSGELFF; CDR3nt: TGTGCCAGCAGCCCGGGACTAGCGGGGGGGCATTCCGGGGAGCTGTTTTTT
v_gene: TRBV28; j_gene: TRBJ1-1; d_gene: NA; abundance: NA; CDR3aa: CASSLRLNTEAFF; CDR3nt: TGTGCCAGCAGTCTCAGGCTGAACACTGAAGCTTTCTTT
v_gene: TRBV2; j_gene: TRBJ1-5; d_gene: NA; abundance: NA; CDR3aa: CASCPGHNQPQHF; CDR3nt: TGTGCCAGCTGCCCAGGACACAATCAGCCCCAGCATTTT
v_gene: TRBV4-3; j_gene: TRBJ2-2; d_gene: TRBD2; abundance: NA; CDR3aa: CASSQWTSGGAIGELFF; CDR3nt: TGCGCCAGCAGCCAATGGACTAGCGGGGGGGCGATCGGGGAGCTGTTTTTT
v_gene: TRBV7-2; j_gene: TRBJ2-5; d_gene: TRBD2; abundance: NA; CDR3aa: CASLSLAGGAYHGTQYF; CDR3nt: TGTGCCAGTCTATCCCTAGCGGGAGGCGCTTACCATGGGACCCAGTACTTC
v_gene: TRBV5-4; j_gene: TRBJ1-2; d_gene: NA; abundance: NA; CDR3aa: CASSSQGRDGYTF; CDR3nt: TGTGCCAGCAGCTCCCAGGGAAGGGATGGCTACACCTTC
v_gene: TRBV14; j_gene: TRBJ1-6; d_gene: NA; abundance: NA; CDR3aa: CASSQIVWGDSPLHF; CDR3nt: TGTGCCAGCAGCCAAATCGTATGGGGGGATTCACCCCTCCACTTT
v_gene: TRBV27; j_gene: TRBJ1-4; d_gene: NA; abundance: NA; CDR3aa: CASSSSWGVREKLFF; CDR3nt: TGTGCCAGCAGTTCCTCGTGGGGGGTAAGAGAAAAACTGTTTTTT
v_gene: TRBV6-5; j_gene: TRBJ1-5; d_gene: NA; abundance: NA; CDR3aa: CASHSRVVGNQPQHF; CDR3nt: TGTGCCAGCCATTCCAGGGTTGTGGGCAATCAGCCCCAGCATTTT
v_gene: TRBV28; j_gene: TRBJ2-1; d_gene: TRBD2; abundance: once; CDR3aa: CASSFLSGRASNEQFF; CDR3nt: TGTGCCAGCAGTTTCCTGAGCGGGAGGGCCTCAAATGAGCAGTTCTTC
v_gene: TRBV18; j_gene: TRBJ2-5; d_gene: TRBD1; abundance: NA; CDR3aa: CASSPGTAETQYF; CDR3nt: TGTGCCAGCTCACCCGGGACAGCGGAGACCCAGTACTTC
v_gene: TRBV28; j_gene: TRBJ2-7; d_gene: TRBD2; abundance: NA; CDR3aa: CASFGLAGYEQYF; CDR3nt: TGTGCCAGCTTTGGACTAGCGGGCTACGAGCAGTACTTC
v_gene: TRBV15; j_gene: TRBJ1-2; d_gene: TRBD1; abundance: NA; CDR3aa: CATSRVGQDALLLANYGYTF; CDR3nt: TGTGCCACCAGCAGAGTGGGACAGGACGCCCTACTTTTAGCTAACTATGGCTACACCTTC
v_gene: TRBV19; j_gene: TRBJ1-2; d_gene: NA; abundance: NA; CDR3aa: CASTPLGVTGYTF; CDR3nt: TGTGCCAGTACCCCCTTAGGGGTTACTGGCTACACCTTC
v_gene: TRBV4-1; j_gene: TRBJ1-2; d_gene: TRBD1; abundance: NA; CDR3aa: CASSQGGDRGVGYTF; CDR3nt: TGCGCCAGCAGCCAAGGAGGGGACAGGGGGGTGGGCTACACCTTC
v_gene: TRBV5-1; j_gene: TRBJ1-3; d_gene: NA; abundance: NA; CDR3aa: CASSLVLDRNYSGNTIYF; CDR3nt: TGCGCCAGCAGCTTGGTCCTAGACAGGAATTACTCTGGAAACACCATATATTTT